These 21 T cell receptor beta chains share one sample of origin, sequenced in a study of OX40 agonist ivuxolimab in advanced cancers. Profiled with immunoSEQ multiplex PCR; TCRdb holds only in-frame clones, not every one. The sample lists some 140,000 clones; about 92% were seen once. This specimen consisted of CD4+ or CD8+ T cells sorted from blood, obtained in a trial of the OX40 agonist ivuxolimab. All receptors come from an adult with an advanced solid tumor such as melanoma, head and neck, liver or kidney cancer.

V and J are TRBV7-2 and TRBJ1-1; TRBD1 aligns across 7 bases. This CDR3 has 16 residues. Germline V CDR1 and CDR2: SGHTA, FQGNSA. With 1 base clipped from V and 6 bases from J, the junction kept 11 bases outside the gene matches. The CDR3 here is CASSLVYDREEAEAFF. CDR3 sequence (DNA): TGTGCCAGCAGCTTAGTGTACGACAGGGAGGAGGCTGAAGCTTTCTTT.

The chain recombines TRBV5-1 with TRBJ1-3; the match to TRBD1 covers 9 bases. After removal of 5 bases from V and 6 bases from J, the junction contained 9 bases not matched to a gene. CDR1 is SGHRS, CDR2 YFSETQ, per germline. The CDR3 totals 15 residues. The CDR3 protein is CASSRRTGEANTIYF. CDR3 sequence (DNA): TGCGCCAGCAGTCGCCGGACAGGGGAGGCAAACACCATATATTTT.

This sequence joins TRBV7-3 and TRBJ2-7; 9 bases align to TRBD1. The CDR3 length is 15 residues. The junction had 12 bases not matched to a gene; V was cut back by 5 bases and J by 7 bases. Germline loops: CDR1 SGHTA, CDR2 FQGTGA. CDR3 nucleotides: TGTGCCAGCAGCCCGACCGGGACAGGGACGGGTGAGCAGTACTTC. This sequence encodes CASSPTGTGTGEQYF.

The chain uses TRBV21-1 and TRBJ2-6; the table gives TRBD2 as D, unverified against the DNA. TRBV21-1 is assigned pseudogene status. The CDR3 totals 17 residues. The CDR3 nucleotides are TGTGCCAGCAGCGATGGGGGGGTTTACTCTGGGGCCAACGTCCTGACTTTC. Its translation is CASSDGGVYSGANVLTF.

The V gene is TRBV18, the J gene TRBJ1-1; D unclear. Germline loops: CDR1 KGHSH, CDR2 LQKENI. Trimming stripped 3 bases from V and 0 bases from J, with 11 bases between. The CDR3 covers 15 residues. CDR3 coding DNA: TGTGCCAGCTCACCTCCACCGCTCCTGAACACTGAAGCTTTCTTT. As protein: CASSPPPLLNTEAFF. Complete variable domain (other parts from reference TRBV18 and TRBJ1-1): NAGVMQNPRHLVRRRGQEARLRCSPMKGHSHVYWYRQLPEEGLKFMVYLQKENIIDESGMPKERFSAEFPKEGPSILRIQQVVRGDSAAYFCASSPPPLLNTEAFFGQGTRLTVV.

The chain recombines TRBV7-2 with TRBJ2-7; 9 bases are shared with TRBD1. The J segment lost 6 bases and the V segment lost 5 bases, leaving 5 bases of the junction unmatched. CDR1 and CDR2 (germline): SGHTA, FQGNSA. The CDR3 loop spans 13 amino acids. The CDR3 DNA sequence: TGTGCCAGCAGCCTGGACAGGGGCTCCGAGCAGTACTTC. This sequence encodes CASSLDRGSEQYF.

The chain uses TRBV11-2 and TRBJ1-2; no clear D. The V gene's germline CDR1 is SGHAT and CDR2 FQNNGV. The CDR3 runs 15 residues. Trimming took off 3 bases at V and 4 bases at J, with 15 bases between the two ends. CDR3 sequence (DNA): TGTGCCAGCAGCTTGGCCGGTACGGCTCCCTATGGCTACACCTTC. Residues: CASSLAGTAPYGYTF.

The CDR3 DNA is TGTGCCAGCTCACTGGGACAGCACTATGGCTACACCTTC. It yields the protein CASSLGQHYGYTF. The chain recombines TRBV18 with TRBJ1-2; the match to TRBD1 covers 7 bases. The CDR3 consists of 13 residues. V lost 4 bases, J lost 3 bases, and 2 bases stayed unmatched. Germline lookup yields CDR1 KGHSH and CDR2 LQKENI.

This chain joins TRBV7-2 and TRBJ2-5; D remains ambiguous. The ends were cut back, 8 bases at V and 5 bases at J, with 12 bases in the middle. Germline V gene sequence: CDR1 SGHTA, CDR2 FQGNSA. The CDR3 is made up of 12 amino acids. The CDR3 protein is CASRWVGETQYF. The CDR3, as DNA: TGTGCCAGCCGGTGGGTGGGGGAGACCCAGTACTTC.

The CDR3 nucleotides read TGTGCCATCAGTGACTCGTACAGCACAGATACGCAGTATTTT. As protein: CAISDSYSTDTQYF. The chain joins TRBV10-3 to TRBJ2-3; D remains unclear. V lost 3 bases, J lost 0 bases, and 7 bases lay in between. CDR1 and CDR2 (germline): ENHRY, SYGVKD. This CDR3 is 14 amino acids long.

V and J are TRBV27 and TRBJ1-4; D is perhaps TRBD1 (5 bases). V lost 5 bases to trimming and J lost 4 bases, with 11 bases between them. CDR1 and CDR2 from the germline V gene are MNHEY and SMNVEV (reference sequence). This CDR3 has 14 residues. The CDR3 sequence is CASSPRGYNEKLFF. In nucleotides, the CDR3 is TGTGCCAGCAGTCCCCGGGGCTATAATGAAAAACTGTTTTTT.

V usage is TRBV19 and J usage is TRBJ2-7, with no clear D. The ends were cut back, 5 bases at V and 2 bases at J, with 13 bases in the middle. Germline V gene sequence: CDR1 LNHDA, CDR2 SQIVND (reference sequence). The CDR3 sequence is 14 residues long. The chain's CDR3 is CASSSGSLPYEQYF. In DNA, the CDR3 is TGTGCCAGTAGTTCCGGGTCCCTACCCTACGAGCAGTACTTC.

The CDR3 DNA follows: TGTGCCAGCAGCGTAGCAGGACAGGGGGGATACGAGCAGTACTTC. It specifies CASSVAGQGGYEQYF. V usage is TRBV9 and J usage is TRBJ2-7; TRBD1 matches 10 bases. The germline gives CDR1 SGDLS, CDR2 YYNGEE. V lost 0 bases, J lost 4 bases, and 4 bases stayed unmatched. This CDR3 is 15 amino acids long.

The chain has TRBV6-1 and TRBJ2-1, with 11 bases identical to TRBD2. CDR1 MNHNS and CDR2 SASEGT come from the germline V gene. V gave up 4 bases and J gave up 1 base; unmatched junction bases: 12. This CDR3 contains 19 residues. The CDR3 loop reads CASSVGGTSGFQSYNEQFF. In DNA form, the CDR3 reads TGTGCCAGCAGTGTAGGGGGGACTAGCGGCTTCCAATCCTACAATGAGCAGTTCTTC.

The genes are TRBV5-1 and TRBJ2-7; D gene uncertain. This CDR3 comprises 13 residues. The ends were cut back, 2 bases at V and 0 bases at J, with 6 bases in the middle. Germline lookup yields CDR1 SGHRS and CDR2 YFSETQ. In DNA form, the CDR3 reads TGCGCCAGCAGCTTCTTCGGCTCCTACGAGCAGTACTTC. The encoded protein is CASSFFGSYEQYF.

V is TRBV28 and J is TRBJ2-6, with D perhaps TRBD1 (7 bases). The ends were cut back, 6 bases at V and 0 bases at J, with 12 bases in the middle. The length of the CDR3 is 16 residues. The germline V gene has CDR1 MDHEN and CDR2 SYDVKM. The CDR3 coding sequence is TGTGCCAGCAGGCAGGGGGGATCCTCTGGGGCCAACGTCCTGACTTTC. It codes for CASRQGGSSGANVLTF.

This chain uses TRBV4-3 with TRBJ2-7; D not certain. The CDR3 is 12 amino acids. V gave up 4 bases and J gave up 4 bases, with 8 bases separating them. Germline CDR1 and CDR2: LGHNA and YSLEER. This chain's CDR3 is CASSLLGYEQYF. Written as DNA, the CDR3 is TGCGCCAGCAGCCTACTGGGTTACGAGCAGTACTTC.

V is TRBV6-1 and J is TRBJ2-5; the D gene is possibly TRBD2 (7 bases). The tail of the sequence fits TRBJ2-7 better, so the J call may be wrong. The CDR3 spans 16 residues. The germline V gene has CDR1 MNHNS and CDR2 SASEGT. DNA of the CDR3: TGTGCCAGCAGTGAAGCTGGGGGGGCCATTAACTACGAGCAGTACTTC. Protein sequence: CASSEAGGAINYEQYF.

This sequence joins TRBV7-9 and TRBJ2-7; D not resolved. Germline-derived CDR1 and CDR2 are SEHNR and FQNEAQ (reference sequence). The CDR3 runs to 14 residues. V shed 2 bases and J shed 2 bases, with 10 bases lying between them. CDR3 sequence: CASSLPRSAYEQYF. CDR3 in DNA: TGTGCCAGCAGCTTACCCCGATCTGCCTACGAGCAGTACTTC. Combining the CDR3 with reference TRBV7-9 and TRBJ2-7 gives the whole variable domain DTGVSQNPRHKITKRGQNVTFRCDPISEHNRLYWYRQTLGQGPEFLTYFQNEAQLEKSRLLSDRFSAERPKGSFSTLEIQRTEQGDSAMYLCASSLPRSAYEQYFGPGTRLTVT.

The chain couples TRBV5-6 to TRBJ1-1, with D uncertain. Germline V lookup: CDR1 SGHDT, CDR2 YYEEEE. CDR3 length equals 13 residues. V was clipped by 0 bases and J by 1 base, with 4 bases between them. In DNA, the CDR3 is TGTGCCAGCAGCTTGGAGGCGAACACTGAAGCTTTCTTT. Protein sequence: CASSLEANTEAFF.

The DNA for the CDR3 is TGTGCCAGCAGCGGGGGGGGACTAGCGGGATATGAGCAGTTCTTC. The encoded protein is CASSGGGLAGYEQFF. J is TRBJ2-1 and V is TRBV11-1; 13 bases are a match to TRBD2. Trimming took 5 bases from V and 8 from J; bases not matched to a gene: 6. Germline V gene data show CDR1 as SGHAT and CDR2 as FQDESV (reference sequence). The CDR3 covers 15 residues. Full variable domain (outside the CDR3, taken from reference TRBV11-1 and TRBJ2-1): EAEVAQSPRYKITEKSQAVAFWCDPISGHATLYWYRQILGQGPELLVQFQDESVVDDSQLPKDRFSAERLKGVDSTLKIQPAELGDSAMYLCASSGGGLAGYEQFFGPGTRLTVL.